This T cell receptor (beta chain) derives from a study of T cell changes during pregnancy in multiple sclerosis. This clone was seen once. Assay used: immunoSEQ multiplex PCR; TCRdb lists only in-frame clones, some missing. The sample yields about 93,000 clones, 85% to 95% seen once. The CDR3 loop spans 18 amino acids. With V trimmed by 0 bases and J by 2 bases, 10 bases remained unmatched. Looked up from germline, CDR1 is GTSNPN and CDR2 is SVGIG (reference sequence). This clonotype was sampled from a female donor with multiple sclerosis, enrolled in a pregnancy study. The chain employs TRBV30 and TRBJ1-1; 12 bases are shared with TRBD1. The sequencing used peripheral blood, collected after pregnancy. CDR3 bases: TGTGCCTGGAGTGTACTCTGGGGACAGGGGGCAAGAAACACTGAAGCTTTCTTT. Protein: CAWSVLWGQGARNTEAFF.